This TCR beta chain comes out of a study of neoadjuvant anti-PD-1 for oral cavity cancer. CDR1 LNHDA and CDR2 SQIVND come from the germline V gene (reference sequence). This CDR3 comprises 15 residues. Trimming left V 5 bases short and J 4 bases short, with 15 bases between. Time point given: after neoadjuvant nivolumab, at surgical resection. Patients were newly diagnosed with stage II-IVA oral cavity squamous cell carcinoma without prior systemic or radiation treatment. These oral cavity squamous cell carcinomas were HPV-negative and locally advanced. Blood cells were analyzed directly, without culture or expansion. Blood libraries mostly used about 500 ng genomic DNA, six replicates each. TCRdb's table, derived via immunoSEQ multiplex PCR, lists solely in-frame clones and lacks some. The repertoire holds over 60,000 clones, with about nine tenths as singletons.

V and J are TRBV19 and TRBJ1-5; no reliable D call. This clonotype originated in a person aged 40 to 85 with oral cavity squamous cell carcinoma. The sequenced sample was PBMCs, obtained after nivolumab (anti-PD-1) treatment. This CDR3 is CASSPGRLGNQPQHF. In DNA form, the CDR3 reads TGTGCCAGTAGTCCGGGGAGGTTGGGGAATCAGCCCCAGCATTTT.